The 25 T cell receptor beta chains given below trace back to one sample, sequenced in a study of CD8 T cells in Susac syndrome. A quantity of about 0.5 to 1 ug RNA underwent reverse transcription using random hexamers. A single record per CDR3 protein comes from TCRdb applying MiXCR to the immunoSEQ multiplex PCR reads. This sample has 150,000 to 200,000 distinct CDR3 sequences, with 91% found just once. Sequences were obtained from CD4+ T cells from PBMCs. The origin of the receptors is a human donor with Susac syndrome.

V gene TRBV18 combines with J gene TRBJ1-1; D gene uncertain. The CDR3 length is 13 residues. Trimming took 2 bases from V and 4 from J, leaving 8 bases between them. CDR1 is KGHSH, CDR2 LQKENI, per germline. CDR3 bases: TGTGCCAGCTCACCAGTCGAAGGCACTGAAGCTTTCTTT. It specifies CASSPVEGTEAFF. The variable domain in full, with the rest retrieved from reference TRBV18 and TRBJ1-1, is NAGVMQNPRHLVRRRGQEARLRCSPMKGHSHVYWYRQLPEEGLKFMVYLQKENIIDESGMPKERFSAEFPKEGPSILRIQQVVRGDSAAYFCASSPVEGTEAFFGQGTRLTVV.

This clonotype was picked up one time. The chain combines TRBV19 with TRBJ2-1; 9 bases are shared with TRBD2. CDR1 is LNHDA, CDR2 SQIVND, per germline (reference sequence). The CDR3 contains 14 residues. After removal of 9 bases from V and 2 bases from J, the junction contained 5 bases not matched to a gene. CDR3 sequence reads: CASHLAGAYNEQFF. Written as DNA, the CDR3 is TGTGCCAGCCACTTAGCGGGGGCCTACAATGAGCAGTTCTTC.

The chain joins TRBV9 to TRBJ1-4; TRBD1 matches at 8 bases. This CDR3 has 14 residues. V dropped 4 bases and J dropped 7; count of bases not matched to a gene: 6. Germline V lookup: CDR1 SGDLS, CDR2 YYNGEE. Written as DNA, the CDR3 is TGTGCCAGCAGCAAAGGCAGGGGGCGTGAAAAACTGTTTTTT. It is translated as CASSKGRGREKLFF. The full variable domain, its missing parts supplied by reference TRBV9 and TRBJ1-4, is DSGVTQTPKHLITATGQRVTLRCSPRSGDLSVYWYQQSLDQGLQFLIQYYNGEERAKGNILERFSAQQFPDLHSELNLSSLELGDSALYFCASSKGRGREKLFFGSGTQLSVL.

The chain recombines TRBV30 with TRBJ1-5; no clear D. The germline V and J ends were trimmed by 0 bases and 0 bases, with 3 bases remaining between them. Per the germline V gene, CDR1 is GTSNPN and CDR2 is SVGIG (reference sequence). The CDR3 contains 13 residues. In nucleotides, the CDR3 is TGTGCCTGGAGTGTAGATAGCAATCAGCCCCAGCATTTT. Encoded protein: CAWSVDSNQPQHF.

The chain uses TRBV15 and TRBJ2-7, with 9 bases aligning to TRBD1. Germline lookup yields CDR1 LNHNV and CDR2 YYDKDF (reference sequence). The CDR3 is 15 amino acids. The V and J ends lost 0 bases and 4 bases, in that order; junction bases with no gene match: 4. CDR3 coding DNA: TGTGCCACCAGCAGAGATCCGGGACAGGGTTACGAGCAGTACTTC. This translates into CATSRDPGQGYEQYF.

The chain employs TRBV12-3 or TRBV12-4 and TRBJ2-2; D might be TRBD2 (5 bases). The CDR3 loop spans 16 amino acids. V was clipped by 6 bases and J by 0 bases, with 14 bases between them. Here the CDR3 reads CASRPRTGTNTGELFF. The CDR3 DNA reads TGTGCCAGCAGACCGCGGACGGGGACGAACACCGGGGAGCTGTTTTTT.

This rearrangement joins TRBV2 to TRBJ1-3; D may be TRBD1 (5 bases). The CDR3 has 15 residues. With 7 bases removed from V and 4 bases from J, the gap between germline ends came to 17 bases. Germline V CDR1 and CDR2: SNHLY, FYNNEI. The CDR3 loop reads CASTGEGREGNTIYF. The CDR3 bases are TGTGCCAGCACCGGGGAGGGACGAGAGGGAAACACCATATATTTT.

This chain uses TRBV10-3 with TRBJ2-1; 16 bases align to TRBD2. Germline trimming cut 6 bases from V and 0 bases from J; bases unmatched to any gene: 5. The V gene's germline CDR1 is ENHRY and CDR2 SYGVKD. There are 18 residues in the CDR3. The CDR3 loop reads CAIRGTSGGVSSYNEQFF. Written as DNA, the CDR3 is TGTGCCATCAGAGGGACTAGCGGGGGGGTTAGCTCCTACAATGAGCAGTTCTTC.

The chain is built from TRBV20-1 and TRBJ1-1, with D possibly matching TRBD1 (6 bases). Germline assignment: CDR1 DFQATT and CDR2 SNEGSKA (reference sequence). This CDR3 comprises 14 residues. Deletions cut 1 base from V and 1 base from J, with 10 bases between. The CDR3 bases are TGCAGTGCTAGAGTTAACAGGGAGAACACTGAAGCTTTCTTT. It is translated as CSARVNRENTEAFF.

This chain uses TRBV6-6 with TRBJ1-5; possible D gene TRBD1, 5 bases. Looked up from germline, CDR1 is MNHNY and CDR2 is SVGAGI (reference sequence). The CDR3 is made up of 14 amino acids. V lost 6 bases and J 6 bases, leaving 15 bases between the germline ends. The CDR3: CASRTRQGGQPQHF. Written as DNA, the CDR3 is TGTGCCAGCAGGACGCGGCAGGGTGGTCAGCCCCAGCATTTT.

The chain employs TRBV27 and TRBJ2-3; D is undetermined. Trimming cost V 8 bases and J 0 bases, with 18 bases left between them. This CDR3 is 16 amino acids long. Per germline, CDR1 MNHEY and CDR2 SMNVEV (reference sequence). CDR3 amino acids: CASQPQLESSTDTQYF. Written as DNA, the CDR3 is TGTGCCAGCCAGCCCCAATTGGAATCTAGCACAGATACGCAGTATTTT.

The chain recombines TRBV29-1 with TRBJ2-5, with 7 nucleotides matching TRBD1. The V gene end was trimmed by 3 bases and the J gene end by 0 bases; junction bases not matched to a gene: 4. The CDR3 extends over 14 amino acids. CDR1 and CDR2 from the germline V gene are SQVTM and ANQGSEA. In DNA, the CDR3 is TGCAGCGTTGATCGAGGGGGCGACCAAGAGACCCAGTACTTC. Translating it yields CSVDRGGDQETQYF.

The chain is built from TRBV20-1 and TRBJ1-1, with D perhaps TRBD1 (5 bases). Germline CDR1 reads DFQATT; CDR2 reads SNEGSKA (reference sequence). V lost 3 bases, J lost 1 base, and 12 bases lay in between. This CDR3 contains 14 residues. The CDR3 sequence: CSASKGFSNTEAFF. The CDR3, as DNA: TGCAGTGCTAGCAAGGGGTTTTCGAACACTGAAGCTTTCTTT.

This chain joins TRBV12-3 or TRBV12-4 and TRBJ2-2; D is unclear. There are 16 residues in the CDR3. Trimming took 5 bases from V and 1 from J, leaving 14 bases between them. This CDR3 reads CASSRLSSMNTGELFF. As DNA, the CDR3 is TGTGCCAGCAGTCGTCTGAGTTCCATGAACACCGGGGAGCTGTTTTTT.

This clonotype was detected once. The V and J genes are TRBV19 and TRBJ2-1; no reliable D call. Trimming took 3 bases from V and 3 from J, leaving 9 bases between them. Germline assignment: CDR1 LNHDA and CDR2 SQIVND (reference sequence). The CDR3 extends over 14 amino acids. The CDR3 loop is CASSIVQDYNEQFF. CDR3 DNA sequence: TGTGCCAGTAGTATCGTTCAGGACTACAATGAGCAGTTCTTC. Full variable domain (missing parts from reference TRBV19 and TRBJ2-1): DGGITQSPKYLFRKEGQNVTLSCEQNLNHDAMYWYRQDPGQGLRLIYYSQIVNDFQKGDIAEGYSVSREKKESFPLTVTSAQKNPTAFYLCASSIVQDYNEQFFGPGTRLTVL.

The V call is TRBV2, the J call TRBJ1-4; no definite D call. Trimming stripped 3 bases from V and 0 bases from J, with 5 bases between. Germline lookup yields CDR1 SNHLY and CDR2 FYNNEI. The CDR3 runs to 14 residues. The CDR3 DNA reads TGTGCCAGCAGTGACAGCGCAACTAATGAAAAACTGTTTTTT. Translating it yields CASSDSATNEKLFF.

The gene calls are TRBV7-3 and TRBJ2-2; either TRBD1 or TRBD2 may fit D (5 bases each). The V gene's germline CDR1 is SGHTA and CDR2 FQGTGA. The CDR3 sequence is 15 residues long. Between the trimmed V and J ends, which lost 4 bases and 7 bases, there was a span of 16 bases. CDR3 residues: CASSYGAPSSGELFF. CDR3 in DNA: TGTGCCAGCAGCTACGGGGCCCCCAGTAGCGGGGAGCTGTTTTTT.

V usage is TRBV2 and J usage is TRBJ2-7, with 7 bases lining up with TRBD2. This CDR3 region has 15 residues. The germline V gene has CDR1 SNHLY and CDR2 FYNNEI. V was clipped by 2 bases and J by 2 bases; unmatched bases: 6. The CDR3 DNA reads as TGTGCCAGCAGTGAAAGGGAGGGCAGGACCTACGAGCAGTACTTC. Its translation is CASSEREGRTYEQYF.

CDR3 in DNA: TGTGCCAGCAGCTTGGTCCAGAGCCGAATGAACACTGAAGCTTTCTTT. Residues: CASSLVQSRMNTEAFF. The rearrangement joins TRBV5-6 to TRBJ1-1; D is ambiguous. The CDR3 contains 16 residues. V shed 0 bases and J shed 0 bases, with 12 bases lying between them. Per germline, CDR1 SGHDT and CDR2 YYEEEE. The full variable domain, its missing parts supplied by reference TRBV5-6 and TRBJ1-1, is DAGVTQSPTHLIKTRGQQVTLRCSPKSGHDTVSWYQQALGQGPQFIFQYYEEEERQRGNFPDRFSGHQFPNYSSELNVNALLLGDSALYLCASSLVQSRMNTEAFFGQGTRLTVV.

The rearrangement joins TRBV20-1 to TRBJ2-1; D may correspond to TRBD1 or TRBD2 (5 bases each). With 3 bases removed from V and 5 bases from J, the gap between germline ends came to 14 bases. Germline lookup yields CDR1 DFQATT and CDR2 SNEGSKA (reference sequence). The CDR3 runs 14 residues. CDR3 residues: CSARPPGPNNEQFF. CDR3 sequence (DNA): TGCAGTGCTAGGCCCCCGGGACCCAACAATGAGCAGTTCTTC.

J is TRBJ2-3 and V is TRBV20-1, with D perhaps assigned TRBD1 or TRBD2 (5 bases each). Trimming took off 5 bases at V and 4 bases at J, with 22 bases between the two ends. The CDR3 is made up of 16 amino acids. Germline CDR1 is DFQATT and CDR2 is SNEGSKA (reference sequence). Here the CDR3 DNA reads TGCAGTGCTCACACTGTCGGGGCCGCGAGGTCAGATACGCAGTATTTT. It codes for CSAHTVGAARSDTQYF.

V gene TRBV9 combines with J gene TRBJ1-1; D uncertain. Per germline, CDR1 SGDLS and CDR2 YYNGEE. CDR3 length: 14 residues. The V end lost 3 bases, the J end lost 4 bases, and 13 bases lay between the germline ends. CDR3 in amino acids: CASSAGIQLTEAFF. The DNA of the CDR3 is TGTGCCAGCAGCGCGGGCATACAGCTCACTGAAGCTTTCTTT. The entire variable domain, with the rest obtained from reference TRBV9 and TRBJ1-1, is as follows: DSGVTQTPKHLITATGQRVTLRCSPRSGDLSVYWYQQSLDQGLQFLIQYYNGEERAKGNILERFSAQQFPDLHSELNLSSLELGDSALYFCASSAGIQLTEAFFGQGTRLTVV.

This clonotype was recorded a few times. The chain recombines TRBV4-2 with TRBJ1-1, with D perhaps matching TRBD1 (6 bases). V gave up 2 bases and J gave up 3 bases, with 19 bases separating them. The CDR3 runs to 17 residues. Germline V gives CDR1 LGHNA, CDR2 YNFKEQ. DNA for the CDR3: TGTGCCAGCAGCCAAATAAACAGGGTGCGGAGTGACACTGAAGCTTTCTTT. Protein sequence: CASSQINRVRSDTEAFF.

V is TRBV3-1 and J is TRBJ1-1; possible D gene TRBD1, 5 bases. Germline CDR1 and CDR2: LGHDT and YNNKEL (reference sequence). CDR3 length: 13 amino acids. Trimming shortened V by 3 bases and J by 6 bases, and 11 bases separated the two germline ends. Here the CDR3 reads CASSQMGRPEAFF. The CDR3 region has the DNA TGTGCCAGCAGCCAGATGGGGCGGCCTGAAGCTTTCTTT.

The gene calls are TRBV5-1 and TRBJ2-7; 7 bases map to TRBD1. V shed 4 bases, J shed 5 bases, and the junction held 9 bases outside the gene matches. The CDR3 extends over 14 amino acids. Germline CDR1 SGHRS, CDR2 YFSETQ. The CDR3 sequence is CASSPQGIHNEQYF. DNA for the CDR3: TGCGCCAGCAGCCCACAGGGGATTCATAACGAGCAGTACTTC.